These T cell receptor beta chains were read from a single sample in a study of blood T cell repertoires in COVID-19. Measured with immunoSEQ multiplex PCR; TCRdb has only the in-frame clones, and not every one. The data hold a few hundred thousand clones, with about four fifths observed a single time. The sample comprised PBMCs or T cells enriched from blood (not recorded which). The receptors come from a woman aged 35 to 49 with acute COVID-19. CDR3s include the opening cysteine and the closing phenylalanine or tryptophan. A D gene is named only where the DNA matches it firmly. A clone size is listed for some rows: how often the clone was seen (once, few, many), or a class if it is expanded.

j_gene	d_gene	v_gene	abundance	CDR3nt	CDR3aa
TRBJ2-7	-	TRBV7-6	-	TGTGCCAGCAGCTTAGGTGGCGGAAACCGCCGGCAGTACTTC	CASSLGGGNRRQYF
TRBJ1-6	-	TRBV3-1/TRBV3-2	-	TGTGCCAGCAGCTACGCGTATAATTCACCCCTCCACTTT	CASSYAYNSPLHF
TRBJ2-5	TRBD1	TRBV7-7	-	TGTGCCAGCAGCCCGACAGGGGGCTTGTACCAAGAGACCCAGTACTTC	CASSPTGGLYQETQYF
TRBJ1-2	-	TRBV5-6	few	TGTGCCAGCAGCTCTCCCAGCTATGGCTACACCTTC	CASSSPSYGYTF
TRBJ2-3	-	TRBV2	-	TGTGCCAGCACGGTTGGCAGGGTGGCGGATACGCAGTATTTT	CASTVGRVADTQYF
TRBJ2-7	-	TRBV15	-	TGTGCCACCAGCAAGGGGATGACCTACGAGCAGTACTTC	CATSKGMTYEQYF
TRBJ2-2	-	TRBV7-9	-	TGTGCCAGCAGCCCCCGTATAGTACTCACCGGGGAGCTGTTTTTT	CASSPRIVLTGELFF
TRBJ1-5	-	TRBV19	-	TGTGCCAGTAGTGCGCCGGGTGGAAATCAGCCCCAGCATTTT	CASSAPGGNQPQHF
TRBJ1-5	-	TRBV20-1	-	TGCGCCCAGGGTACGCAGCCCCAGCATTTT	CAQGTQPQHF
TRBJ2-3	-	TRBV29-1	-	TGCAGCGTTGAAGCTCGGGGGAATACGCAGTATTTT	CSVEARGNTQYF
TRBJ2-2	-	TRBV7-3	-	TGTGCCAGCAGCCTCCCCGGGGCCGGGGAGCTGTTTTTT	CASSLPGAGELFF
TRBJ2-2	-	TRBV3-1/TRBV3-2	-	TGTGCCAGCAGCCCCGTCCGGGGATGGGGGGACTGGACCGGGGAGCTGTTTTTT	CASSPVRGWGDWTGELFF
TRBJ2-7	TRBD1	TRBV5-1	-	TGCGCCAGCAGCGTCCAGAGGGGTTTGACAGGGGGCTACGAGCAGTACTTC	CASSVQRGLTGGYEQYF
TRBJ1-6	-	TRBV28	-	TGTGCCAGCCGTCTGGGAGTAGGGTACAATTCACCCCTCCACTTT	CASRLGVGYNSPLHF
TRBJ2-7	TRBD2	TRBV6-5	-	TGTGCCAGCAGTTCAACTAGCGGGGGGTACGAGCAGTACTTC	CASSSTSGGYEQYF
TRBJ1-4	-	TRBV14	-	TGTGCCAGCAGCCAAGGACAGGATACCAATGAAAAACTGTTTTTT	CASSQGQDTNEKLFF
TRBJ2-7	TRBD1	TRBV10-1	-	TGCGCCAGCTCCCCGGGACAGGGAGCCGAGCAGTACTTC	CASSPGQGAEQYF
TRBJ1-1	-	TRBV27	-	TGTGCCAGCAGTTTAGGGGGCAGGAACACTGAAGCTTTCTTT	CASSLGGRNTEAFF
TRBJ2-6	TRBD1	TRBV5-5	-	TGTGCCAGCAGCCGGGACAGGGGGACTGGGGCCAACGTCCTGACTTTC	CASSRDRGTGANVLTF
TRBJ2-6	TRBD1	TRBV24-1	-	TGTGCCACCAGTGACCGGGACAGTGTACACTCTGGGGCCAACGTCCTGACTTTC	CATSDRDSVHSGANVLTF
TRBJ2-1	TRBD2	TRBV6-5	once	TGTGCCAGCAGTTACTCGTCCAGCGGGGGGAGGAATGAGCAGTTCTTC	CASSYSSSGGRNEQFF
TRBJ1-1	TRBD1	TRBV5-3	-	TGTGCCAGACAGGGGGCGGGCTTCCTGAACATTGATGAAGCTTTCTTT	CARQGAGFLNIDEAFF
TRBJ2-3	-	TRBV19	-	TGTGCTAGTTCTTTAGGGGGGGGCCCGAGGACGCAGTATTTT	CASSLGGGPRTQYF
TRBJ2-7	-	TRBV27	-	TGTGCCAGCAGTTTTGAAGGGGCCTACGAGCAGTACTTC	CASSFEGAYEQYF
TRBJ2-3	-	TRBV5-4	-	TGTGCCAGCAGCCGCCCGGCGGCCTCCGGGACAGATACGCAGTATTTT	CASSRPAASGTDTQYF
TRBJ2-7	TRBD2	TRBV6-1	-	TGTGCCAGCAGTGACCCTAGCGGGGGGACCGGATATCCGTACGAGCAGTACTTC	CASSDPSGGTGYPYEQYF
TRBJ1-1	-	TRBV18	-	TGTGCCAGCTCACTCGTCGGGGACACTGAAGCTTTCTTT	CASSLVGDTEAFF
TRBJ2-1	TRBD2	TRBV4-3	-	TGCGCCAGCAGCCTTGGACTAGCGGGGGGGGCGAATGAGCAGTTCTTC	CASSLGLAGGANEQFF
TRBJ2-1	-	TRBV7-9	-	TGTGCCAGCAGCCAATTCGCCAGCTACAATGAGCAGTTCTTC	CASSQFASYNEQFF
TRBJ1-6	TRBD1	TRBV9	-	TGTGCCAGCAGCCTACAGGGGCGCATCCCAAATAATTCACCCCTCCACTTT	CASSLQGRIPNNSPLHF
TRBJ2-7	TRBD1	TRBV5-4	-	TGTGCCAGCAGCTTACGGGACAGGGCTCCCTACGAGCAGTACTTC	CASSLRDRAPYEQYF
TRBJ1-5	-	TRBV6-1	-	TGTGCCAGCAGTGAACTCAGTATTCAGCCCCAGCATTTT	CASSELSIQPQHF
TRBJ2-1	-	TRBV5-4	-	TGTGCCAGCAGCTTGATAAAGAGCGGCAACAATGAGCAGTTCTTC	CASSLIKSGNNEQFF
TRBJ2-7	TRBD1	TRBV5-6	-	TGTGCCAGCAGCTTGGTCGGACAGGGTTTTAACGAGCAGTACTTC	CASSLVGQGFNEQYF
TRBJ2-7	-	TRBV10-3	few	TGTGCCATCAGTGAGTACGAGTTTCCCTACGAGCAGTACTTC	CAISEYEFPYEQYF
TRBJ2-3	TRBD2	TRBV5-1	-	TGCGCCAGCAGTTTCGGGGGGTCTAGCACAGATACGCAGTATTTT	CASSFGGSSTDTQYF
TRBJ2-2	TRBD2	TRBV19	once	TGTGCCAGTACCTCTCTCCTAGCGGGGGGGAACACCGGGGAGCTGTTTTTT	CASTSLLAGGNTGELFF
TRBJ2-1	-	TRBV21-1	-	TGTGCCAGCGCCACGGGACTAGTGATCTTC	CASATGLVIF
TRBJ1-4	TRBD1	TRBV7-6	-	TGTGCCAGCAGCTTAGAAGGACAGGGTCGGGCTGAAAAACTGTTTTTT	CASSLEGQGRAEKLFF
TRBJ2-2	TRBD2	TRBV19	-	TGTGCCAGTAGTATAGGGACTAGCGCCTACACCGGGGAGCTGTTTTTT	CASSIGTSAYTGELFF
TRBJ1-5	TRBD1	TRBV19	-	TGTGCCAGTAGTATCCTGGGACAGGGGCGTTATAGCAATCAGCCCCAGCATTTT	CASSILGQGRYSNQPQHF
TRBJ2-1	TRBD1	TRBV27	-	TGTGCCAGCAGTCTCCGGGACAGTGGGCGATCGGGTGAGCAGTTCTTC	CASSLRDSGRSGEQFF
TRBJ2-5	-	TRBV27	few	TGTGCCAGCAGTTTGGACGAGGGAAGGACCCAGTACTTC	CASSLDEGRTQYF
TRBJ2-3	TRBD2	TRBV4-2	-	TGTGCCAGCAGCCAGATAGCGGGAGGCTACACAGATACGCAGTATTTT	CASSQIAGGYTDTQYF
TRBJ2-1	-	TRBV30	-	TGTGCCTGGAGTGTGGCTGCCACTAAATACAATGAGCAGTTCTTC	CAWSVAATKYNEQFF
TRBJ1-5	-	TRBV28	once	TGTGCCAGCAGTGGCAGGGGCAACCTTGCGAGGGGCAATCAGCCCCAGCATTTT	CASSGRGNLARGNQPQHF
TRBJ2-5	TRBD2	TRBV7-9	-	TGTGCCAGCAGCCGGGGACTAGAAGAGACCCAGTACTTC	CASSRGLEETQYF
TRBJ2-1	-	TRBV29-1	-	TGCAGCGTTCGAGGGAGGAGCTCCTACAATGAGCAGTTCTTC	CSVRGRSSYNEQFF
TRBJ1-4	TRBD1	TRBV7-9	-	TGTGCCAGCAGCTTCGGTAGACAGGGGACAGAAAAACTGTTTTTT	CASSFGRQGTEKLFF
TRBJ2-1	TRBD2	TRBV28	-	TGTGCCAGCAGTAAGATTTTGGATATTCGGCGGGAGAGATCCTACAATGAGCAGTTCTTC	CASSKILDIRRERSYNEQFF
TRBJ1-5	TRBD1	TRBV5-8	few	TGTGCCAGCAGCTTGGTGGGACAGTTTAGCAATCAGCCCCAGCATTTT	CASSLVGQFSNQPQHF